This T cell receptor beta chain was captured in a study of T cell responses to AZD1222 COVID-19 vaccine. This clone was seen a handful of times. Assay used: immunoSEQ multiplex PCR; TCRdb lists only in-frame clones, some missing. The sample consists of about 140,000 clones, around 94% of them appearing once. From germline, CDR1 is SGHNT and CDR2 YENEEA. The ends were cut back, 4 bases at V and 5 bases at J, with 9 bases in the middle. The length of the CDR3 is 13 residues. The rearrangement joins TRBV11-3 to TRBJ2-1, with D possibly TRBD1 on 6 matching bases. The TCR was taken from an adult who had recovered from COVID-19. This sample comprised peripheral blood, obtained after recovery from COVID-19. CDR3 coding DNA: TGTGCCAGCAGCTATTACAGGGACAATGAGCAGTTCTTC. Residues: CASSYYRDNEQFF.